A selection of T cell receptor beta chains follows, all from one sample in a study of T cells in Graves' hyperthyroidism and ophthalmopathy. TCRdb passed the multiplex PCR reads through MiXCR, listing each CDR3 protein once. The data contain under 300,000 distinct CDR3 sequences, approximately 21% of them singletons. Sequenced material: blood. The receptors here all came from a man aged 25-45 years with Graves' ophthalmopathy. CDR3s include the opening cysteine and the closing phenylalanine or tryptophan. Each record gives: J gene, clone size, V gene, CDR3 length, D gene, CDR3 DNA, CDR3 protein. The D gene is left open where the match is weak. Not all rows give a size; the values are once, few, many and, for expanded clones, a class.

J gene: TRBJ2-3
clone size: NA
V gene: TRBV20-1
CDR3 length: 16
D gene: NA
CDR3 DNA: TGCAGTGCTCGAAGGGGGGGCGCTACTAGCACAGATACGCAGTATTTT
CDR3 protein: CSARRGGATSTDTQYF

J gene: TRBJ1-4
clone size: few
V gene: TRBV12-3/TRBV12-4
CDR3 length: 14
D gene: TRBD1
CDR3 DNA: TGTGCCAGCAGTCCGGTCACAGGGGGTGAAAAACTGTTTTTT
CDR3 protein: CASSPVTGGEKLFF

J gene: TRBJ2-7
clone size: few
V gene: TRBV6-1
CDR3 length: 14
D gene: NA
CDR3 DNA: TGTGCCAGCAGTGAAGCGACAGTCTCCTACGAGCAGTACTTC
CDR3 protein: CASSEATVSYEQYF

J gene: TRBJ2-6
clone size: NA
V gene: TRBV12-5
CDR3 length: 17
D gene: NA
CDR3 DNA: TGTGCTAGTGGTCCAGAGGGGGGTTTCTCTGGGGCCAACGTCCTGACTTTC
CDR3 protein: CASGPEGGFSGANVLTF

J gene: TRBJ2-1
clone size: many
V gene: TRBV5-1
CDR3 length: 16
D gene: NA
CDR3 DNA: TGCGCCAGCCGCCCGCGAATGGGAGAATTGGCCGGTGAGCAGTTCTTC
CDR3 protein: CASRPRMGELAGEQFF

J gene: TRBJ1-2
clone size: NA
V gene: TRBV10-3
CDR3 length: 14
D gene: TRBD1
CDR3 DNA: TGTGCCATCACCGGGGACAGGGGAAACTATGGCTACACCTTC
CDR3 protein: CAITGDRGNYGYTF

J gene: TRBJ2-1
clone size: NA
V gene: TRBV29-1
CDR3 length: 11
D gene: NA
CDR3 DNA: TGCAGCGTTGGGGGGTACAATGAGCAGTTCTTC
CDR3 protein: CSVGGYNEQFF

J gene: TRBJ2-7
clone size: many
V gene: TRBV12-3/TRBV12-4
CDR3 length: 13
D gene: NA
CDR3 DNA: TGTGCCAGCAACCTGATTCTGGGGGCGGAGCAGTACTTC
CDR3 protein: CASNLILGAEQYF

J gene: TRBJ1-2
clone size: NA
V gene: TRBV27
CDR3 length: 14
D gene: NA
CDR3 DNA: TGTGCCAGCAGTTTATTCGGGCCCAACTATGGCTACACCTTC
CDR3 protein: CASSLFGPNYGYTF

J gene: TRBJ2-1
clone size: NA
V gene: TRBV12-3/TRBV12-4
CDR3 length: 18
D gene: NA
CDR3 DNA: TGTGCCAGCAGCTTACCCTCAACATTACTAGATCTAAGCAATGAGCAGTTCTTC
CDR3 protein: CASSLPSTLLDLSNEQFF